This TCR beta chain derives from a study of blood T cell repertoires in COVID-19. After removal of 7 bases from V and 0 bases from J, the junction contained 3 bases not matched to a gene. This CDR3 has 13 amino acids. CDR1 is SQVTM, CDR2 ANQGSEA, per germline. The protocol was immunoSEQ multiplex PCR, while the TCRdb copy is restricted to in-frame clones and leaves out a portion. The sample lists 150,000 to 200,000 clones, around 77% occurring once. The receptor was derived from a man aged 65-85 years with acute or convalescent COVID-19. The V call is TRBV29-1, the J call TRBJ2-7; 10 bases fit TRBD1. The sample comprised peripheral blood. For the CDR3, the DNA is TGCAGCGCCGGGACAGGGGTCTCCTACGAGCAGTACTTC. Translating it yields CSAGTGVSYEQYF.